This TCR beta chain was documented in a study of T cells after yellow fever vaccination. V was clipped by 0 bases and J by 7 bases; unmatched bases: 10. This CDR3 contains 17 residues. Germline-derived CDR1 and CDR2 are LGHNA and YNFKEQ. Each CDR3 protein gets one entry after TCRdb re-called the 5' RACE reads with MiXCR. The repertoire holds fewer than 500,000 distinct CDR3 sequences, with roughly 20% as singletons. The sample here was PBMCs, taken before the yellow fever booster vaccination. The receptor comes from a young man who received the YFV17D yellow fever vaccine. This chain uses TRBV4-2 with TRBJ2-2; 8 nucleotides agree with TRBD2. CDR3 region: CASSQDLISGAYGELFF. In DNA form, the CDR3 reads TGTGCCAGCAGCCAAGATTTGATTAGCGGGGCCTACGGGGAGCTGTTTTTT.